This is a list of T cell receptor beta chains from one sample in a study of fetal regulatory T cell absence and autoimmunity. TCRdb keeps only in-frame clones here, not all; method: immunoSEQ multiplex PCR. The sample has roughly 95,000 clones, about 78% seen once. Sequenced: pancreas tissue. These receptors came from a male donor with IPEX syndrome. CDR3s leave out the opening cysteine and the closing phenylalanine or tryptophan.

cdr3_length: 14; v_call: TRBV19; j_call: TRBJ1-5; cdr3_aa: ASTPRGRGARWPQH
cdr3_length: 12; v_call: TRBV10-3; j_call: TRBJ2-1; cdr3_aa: AITPSGGAHEQF
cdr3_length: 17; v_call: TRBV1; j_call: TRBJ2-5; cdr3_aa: TSSQARPGTGLTQETQY
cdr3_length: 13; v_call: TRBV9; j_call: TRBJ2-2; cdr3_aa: ASKYGDRGTGELF
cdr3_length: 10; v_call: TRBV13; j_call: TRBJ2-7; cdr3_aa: ASSRQGYEQY
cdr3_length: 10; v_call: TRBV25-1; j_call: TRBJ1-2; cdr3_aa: ASSEFSNGYT
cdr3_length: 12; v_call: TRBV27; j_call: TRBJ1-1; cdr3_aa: ASTGTGRNTEAF
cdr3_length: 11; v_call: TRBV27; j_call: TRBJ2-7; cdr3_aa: ASSLWGAGEQY
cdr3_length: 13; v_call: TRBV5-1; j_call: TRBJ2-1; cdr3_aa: ASSSFGVSYNEQF
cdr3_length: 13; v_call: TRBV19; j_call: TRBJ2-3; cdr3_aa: ASSIRLGGTDTQY
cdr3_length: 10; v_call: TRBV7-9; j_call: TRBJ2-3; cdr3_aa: ASSLLADTQY
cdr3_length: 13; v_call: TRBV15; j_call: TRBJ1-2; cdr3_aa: ATSRDNPTLYGYT
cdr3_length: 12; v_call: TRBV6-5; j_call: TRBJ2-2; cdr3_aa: ASARLVSTGELF
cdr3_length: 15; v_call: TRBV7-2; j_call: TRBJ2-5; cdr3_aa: ASSQSVRWAVRETQY
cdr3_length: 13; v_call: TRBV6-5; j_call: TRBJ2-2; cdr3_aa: ASSYSVGVTGELF
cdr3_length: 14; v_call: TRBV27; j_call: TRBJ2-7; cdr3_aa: ASSPGLAGSSYEQY
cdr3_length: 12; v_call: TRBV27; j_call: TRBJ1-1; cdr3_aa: ASSFVGSNTEAF